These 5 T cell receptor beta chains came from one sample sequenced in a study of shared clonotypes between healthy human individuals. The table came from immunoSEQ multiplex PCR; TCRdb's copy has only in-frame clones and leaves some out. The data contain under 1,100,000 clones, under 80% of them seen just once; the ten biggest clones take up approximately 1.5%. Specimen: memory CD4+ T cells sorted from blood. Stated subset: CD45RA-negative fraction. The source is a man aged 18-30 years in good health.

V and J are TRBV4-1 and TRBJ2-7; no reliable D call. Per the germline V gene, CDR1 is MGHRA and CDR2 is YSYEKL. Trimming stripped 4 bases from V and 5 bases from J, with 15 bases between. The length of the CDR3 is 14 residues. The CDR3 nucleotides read TGCGCCAGCAGCCCTCGGCTCACACGAGACGAGCAGTACTTC. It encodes CASSPRLTRDEQYF.

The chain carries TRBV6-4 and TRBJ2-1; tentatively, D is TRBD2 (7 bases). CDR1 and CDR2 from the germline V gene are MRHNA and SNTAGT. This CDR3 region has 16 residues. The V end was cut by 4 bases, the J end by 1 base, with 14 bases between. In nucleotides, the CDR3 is TGTGCCAGCAGTGTAGAGGGGGGGTATTCCTACAATGAGCAGTTCTTC. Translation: CASSVEGGYSYNEQFF.

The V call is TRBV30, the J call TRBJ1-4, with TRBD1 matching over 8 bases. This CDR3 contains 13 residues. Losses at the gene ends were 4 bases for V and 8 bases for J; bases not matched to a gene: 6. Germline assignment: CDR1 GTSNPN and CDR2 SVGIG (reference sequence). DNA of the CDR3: TGTGCCTGGAATTACAGGGGGAACGAAAAACTGTTTTTT. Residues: CAWNYRGNEKLFF.

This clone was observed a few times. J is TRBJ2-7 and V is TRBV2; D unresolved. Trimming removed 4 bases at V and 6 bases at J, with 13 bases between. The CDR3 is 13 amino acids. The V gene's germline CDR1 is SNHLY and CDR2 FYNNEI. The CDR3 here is CASSADPFGEQYF. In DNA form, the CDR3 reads TGTGCCAGCAGTGCCGACCCGTTCGGCGAGCAGTACTTC.

This chain's CDR3 is CASSLRNAVYQRDTIYF. Here the CDR3 DNA reads TGTGCCAGCAGCTTACGGAATGCGGTCTATCAGCGAGACACCATATATTTT. This sequence joins TRBV7-2 and TRBJ1-3; no clear D gene. The CDR3 is made up of 17 amino acids. The V end was cut by 2 bases, the J end by 8 bases, with 22 bases between. Germline assignment: CDR1 SGHTA and CDR2 FQGNSA.